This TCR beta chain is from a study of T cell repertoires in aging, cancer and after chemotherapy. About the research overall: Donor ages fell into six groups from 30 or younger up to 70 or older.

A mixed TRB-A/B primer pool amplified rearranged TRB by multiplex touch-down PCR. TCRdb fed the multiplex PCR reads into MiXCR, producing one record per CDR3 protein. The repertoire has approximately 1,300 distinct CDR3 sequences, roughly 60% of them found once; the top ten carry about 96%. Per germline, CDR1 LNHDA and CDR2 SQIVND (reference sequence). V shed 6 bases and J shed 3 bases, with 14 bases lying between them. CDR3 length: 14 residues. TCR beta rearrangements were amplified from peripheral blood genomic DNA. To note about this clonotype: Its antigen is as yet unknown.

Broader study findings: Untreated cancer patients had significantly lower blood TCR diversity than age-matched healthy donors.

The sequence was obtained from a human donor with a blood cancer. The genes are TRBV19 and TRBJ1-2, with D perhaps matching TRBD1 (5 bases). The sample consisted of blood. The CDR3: CASRRQSMDYGYTF. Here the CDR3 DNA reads TGTGCCAGTAGAAGACAGAGTATGGACTATGGCTACACCTTC.